This paragraph reports one TCR beta chain. What it binds is not known. For the second PCR, which ran for about 6 to 12 cycles, a sample-barcoded 5' primer and a J-beta primer mix were used. TCRdb fed the 5' RACE reads into MiXCR, producing one record per CDR3 protein. This sample carries roughly 900,000 distinct CDR3 sequences, 48% of them seen once, and the ten largest clones take under 15%. The data were taken from a study of blood T cells in healthy people across ages. Germline values: CDR1 DFQATT, CDR2 SNEGSKA (reference sequence). V was pared by 5 bases and J by 9 bases, with 14 bases between. This CDR3 has 12 residues. Study-level points and caveats: The study regarded diversity estimates from one million T cells as underestimates.

The source material was blood. The V and J genes are TRBV20-1 and TRBJ2-1; D is perhaps TRBD1 (6 bases). The TCR was taken from a man younger than 45 in good health. The DNA of the CDR3 is TGCAGTGCTCCCGGGACAACCTCTGAGCAGTTCTTC. It codes for CSAPGTTSEQFF.